At least ten counts were recorded for the clone carrying this T cell receptor (beta chain). Antigen unknown. TCRdb reprocessed the 5' RACE reads via MiXCR and lists one record per CDR3 protein. The sample holds about 13,000 distinct CDR3 sequences; roughly 5.5% are singletons and the top ten take under 30%. Germline V gene lookup returns CDR1 SGDLS and CDR2 YYNGEE. The CDR3 spans 15 residues. Trimming took 4 bases from V and 6 from J, leaving 17 bases between them. This sample's time point: sample taken at primary tumor resection. Unsorted whole RNA samples from tumor, nontumor lung or frozen PBMC were sequenced. The record originates from a study of spatial heterogeneity in lung cancer. In the study overall: The study consistently detected more beta-chain than alpha-chain sequences. Study-level findings and limits: Mutation counts in tumors were tracked by counts of expanded intratumoral alpha and beta TCRs. The study estimated around 7.1% alpha and 13% beta chain coverage of tumor T cells. Ubiquitous and regional expanded TCR counts correlated with ubiquitous and regional nonsynonymous mutations, respectively.

The clonotype originates from a male donor with early-stage non-small cell lung cancer. The material sequenced was lung tumor tissue, taken at surgery. The rearrangement joins TRBV9 to TRBJ2-1; D may correspond to TRBD1 or TRBD2 (5 bases each). CDR3 in amino acids: CASSPTSGSGNEQFF. In nucleotides, the CDR3 is TGTGCCAGCAGCCCAACGTCAGGGAGCGGCAATGAGCAGTTCTTC.